This TCR beta chain was sequenced in a study of shared clonotypes between healthy human individuals. Points from the study as a whole: The sampled material consisted only of blood, and tissue repertoires are likely to differ.

For this clone: Its antigen is as yet unknown. The same CDR3 also results from other DNA sequences found in this sample.

V dropped 2 bases and J dropped 4 bases, with 6 bases sitting between them. From germline, CDR1 is MNHNY and CDR2 SVGAGI (reference sequence). The CDR3 has 13 amino acids. Each sorted subset replicate got 200 ng genomic DNA, tens of thousands of genomes. Method: immunoSEQ multiplex PCR; TCRdb's copy keeps in-frame clones and lacks some. Found here are roughly 2.6 million clones, just over 90% of them singletons; the top ten hold around 0.14%. The authors divided CD4+ cells into CD45RA+ naive and CD45RA-negative memory subsets. Sequenced: naive CD4+ T cells sorted from blood. Specified subset: CD45RA+ positively selected. This receptor was identified in a man aged 18 to 29 in good health. The chain links TRBV6-6 to TRBJ1-5; D ambiguous. The CDR3 sequence is CASSYGLNQPQHF. DNA for the CDR3: TGTGCCAGCAGTTACGGGCTTAATCAGCCCCAGCATTTT.